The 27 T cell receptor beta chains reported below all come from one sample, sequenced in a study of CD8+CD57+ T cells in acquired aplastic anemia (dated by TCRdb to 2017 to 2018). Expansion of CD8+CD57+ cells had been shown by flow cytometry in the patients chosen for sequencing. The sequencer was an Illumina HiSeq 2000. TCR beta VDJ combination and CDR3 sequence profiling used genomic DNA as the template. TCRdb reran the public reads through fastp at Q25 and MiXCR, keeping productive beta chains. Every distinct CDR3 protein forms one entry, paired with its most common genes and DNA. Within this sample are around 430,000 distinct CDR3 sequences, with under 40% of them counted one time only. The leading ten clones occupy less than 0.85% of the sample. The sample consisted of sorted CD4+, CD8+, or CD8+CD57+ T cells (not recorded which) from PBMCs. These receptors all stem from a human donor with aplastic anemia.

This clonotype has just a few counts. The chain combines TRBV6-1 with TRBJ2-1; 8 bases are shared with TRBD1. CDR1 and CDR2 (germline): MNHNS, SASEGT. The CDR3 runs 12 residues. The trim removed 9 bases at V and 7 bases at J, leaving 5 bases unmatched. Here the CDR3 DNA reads TGTGCCAGTTGGACAGGGAATAATGAGCAGTTCTTC. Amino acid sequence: CASWTGNNEQFF.

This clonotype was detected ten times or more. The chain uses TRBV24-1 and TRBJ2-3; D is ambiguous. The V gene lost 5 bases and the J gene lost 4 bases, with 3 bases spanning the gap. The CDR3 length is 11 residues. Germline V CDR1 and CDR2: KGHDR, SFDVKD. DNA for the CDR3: TGTGCCACCAGTGGACCAGATACGCAGTATTTT. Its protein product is CATSGPDTQYF.

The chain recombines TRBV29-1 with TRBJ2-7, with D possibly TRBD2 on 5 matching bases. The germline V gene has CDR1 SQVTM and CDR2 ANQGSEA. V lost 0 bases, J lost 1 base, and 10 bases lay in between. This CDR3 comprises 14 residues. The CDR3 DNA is TGCAGCGTTGAAGAAGCGGAGACTTCCTACGAGCAGTACTTC. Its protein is CSVEEAETSYEQYF.

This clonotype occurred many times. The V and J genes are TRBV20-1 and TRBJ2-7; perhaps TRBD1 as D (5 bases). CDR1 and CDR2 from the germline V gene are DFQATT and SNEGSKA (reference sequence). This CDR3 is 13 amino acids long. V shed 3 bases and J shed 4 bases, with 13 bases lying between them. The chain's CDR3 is CSASETVAYEQYF. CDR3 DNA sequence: TGCAGTGCTAGCGAGACAGTTGCGTACGAGCAGTACTTC.

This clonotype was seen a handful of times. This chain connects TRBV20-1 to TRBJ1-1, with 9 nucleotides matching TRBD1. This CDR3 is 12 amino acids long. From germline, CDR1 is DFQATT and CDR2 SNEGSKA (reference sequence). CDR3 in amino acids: CRSQGADTEAFF. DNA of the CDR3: TGCAGGTCACAGGGGGCCGACACTGAAGCTTTCTTT.

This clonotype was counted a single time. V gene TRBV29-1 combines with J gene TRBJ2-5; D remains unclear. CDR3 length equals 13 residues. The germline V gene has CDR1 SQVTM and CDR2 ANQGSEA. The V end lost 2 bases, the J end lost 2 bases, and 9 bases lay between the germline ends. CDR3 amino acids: CSVETPLQETQYF. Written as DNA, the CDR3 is TGCAGCGTTGAAACTCCATTACAAGAGACCCAGTACTTC.

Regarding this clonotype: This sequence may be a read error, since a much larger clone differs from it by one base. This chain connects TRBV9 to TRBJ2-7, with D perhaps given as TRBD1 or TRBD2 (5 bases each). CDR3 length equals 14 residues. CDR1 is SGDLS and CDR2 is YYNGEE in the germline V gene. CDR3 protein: CAGSPGTHVYEQYF. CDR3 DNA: TGTGCCGGCAGCCCCGGGACCCACGTCTACGAGCAGTACTTC.

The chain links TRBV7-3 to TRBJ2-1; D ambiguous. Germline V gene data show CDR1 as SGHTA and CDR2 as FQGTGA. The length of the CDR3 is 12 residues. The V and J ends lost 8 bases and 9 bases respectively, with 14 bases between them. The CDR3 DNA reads TGTGCCAGCGGCAGTCCCTTTGGTGAGCAGTTCTTC. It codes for CASGSPFGEQFF.

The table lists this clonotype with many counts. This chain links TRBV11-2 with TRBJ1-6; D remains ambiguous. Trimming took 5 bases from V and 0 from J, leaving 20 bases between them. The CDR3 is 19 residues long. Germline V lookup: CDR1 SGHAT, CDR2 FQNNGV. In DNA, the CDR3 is TGTGCCAGCAGCCTCTCCCTCCGACCCGGGAGCTCCTATAATTCACCCCTCCACTTT. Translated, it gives CASSLSLRPGSSYNSPLHF.

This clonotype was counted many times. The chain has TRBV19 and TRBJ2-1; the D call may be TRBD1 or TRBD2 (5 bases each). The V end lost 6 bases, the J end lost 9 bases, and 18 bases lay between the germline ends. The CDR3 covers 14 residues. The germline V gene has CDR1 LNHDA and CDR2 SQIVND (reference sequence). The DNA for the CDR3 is TGTGCCAGTAGCCGGGACCCACTTATGGGTGAGCAGTTCTTC. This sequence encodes CASSRDPLMGEQFF.

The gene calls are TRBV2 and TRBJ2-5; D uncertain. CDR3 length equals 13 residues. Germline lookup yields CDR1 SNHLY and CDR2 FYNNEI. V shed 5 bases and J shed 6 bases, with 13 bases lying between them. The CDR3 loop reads CASSLSPRQTQYF. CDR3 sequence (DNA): TGTGCCAGCAGTTTATCTCCAAGGCAGACCCAGTACTTC.

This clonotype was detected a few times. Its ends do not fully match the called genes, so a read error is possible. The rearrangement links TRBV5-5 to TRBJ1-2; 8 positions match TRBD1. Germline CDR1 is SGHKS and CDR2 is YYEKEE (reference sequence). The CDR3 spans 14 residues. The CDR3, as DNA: TGTGCCAGCAGCTTCTCGGGGACAGGTATTGGCTGCACCTTC. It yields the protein CASSFSGTGIGCTF.

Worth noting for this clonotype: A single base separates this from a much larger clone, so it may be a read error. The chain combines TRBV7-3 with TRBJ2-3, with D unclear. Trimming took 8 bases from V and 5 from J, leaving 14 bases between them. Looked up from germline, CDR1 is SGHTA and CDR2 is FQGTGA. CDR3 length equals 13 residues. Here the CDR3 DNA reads TGTGCCAGCGGCGAAAACTCGGGAGATACGCAGTATTTT. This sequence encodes CASGENSGDTQYF.

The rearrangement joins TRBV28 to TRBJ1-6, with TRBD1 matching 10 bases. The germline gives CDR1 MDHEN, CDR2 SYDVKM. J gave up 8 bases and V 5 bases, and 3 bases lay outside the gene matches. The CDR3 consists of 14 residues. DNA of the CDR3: TGTGCCAGCAGTCCGGGACAGGGGCATTCACCCCTCCACTTT. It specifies CASSPGQGHSPLHF.

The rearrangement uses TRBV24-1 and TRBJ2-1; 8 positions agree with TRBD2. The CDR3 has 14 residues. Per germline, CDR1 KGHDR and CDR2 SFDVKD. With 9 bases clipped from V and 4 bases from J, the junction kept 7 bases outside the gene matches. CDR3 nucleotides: TGTGCCACCGAAGCGGGAGCTAGTTACAATGAGCAGTTCTTC. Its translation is CATEAGASYNEQFF.

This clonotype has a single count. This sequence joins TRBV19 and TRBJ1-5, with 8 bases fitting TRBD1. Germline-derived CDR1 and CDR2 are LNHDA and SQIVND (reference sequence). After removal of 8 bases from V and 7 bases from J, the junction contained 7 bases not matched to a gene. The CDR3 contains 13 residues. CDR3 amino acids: CASDRGGEQPQHF. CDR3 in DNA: TGTGCCAGTGACAGGGGAGGTGAACAGCCCCAGCATTTT.

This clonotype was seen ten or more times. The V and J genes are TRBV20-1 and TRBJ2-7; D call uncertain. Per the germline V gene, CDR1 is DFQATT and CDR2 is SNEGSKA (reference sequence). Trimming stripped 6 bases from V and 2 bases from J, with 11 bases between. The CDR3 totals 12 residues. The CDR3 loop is CSALGSTYEQYF. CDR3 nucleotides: TGCAGTGCCCTTGGCAGTACCTACGAGCAGTACTTC.

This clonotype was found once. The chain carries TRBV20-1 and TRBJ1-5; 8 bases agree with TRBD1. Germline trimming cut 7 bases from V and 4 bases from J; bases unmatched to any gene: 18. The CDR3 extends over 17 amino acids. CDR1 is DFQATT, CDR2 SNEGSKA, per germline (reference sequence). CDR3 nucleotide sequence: TGCAGTGTCGGACAGGGATCGTCCTTTAACCCGAATCAGCCCCAGCATTTT. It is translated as CSVGQGSSFNPNQPQHF.

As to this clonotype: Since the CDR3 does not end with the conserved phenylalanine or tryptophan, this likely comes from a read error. CDR3 sequence reads: CASSWRHRRTGSYEQYL. In nucleotides, the CDR3 is TGTGCCAGCAGCTGGCGACACCGAAGGACAGGGTCGTACGAGCAGTACCTC. The V gene is TRBV13, the J gene TRBJ2-7; TRBD1 agrees at 8 bases. The germline V gene encodes CDR1 PRHDT and CDR2 FYEKMQ (reference sequence). The CDR3 has 17 residues. With V trimmed by 4 bases and J by 4 bases, 15 bases remained unmatched.

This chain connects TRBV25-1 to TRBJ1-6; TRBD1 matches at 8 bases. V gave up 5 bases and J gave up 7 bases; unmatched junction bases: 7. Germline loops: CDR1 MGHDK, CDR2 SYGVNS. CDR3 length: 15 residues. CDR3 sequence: CASSLAGGENSPLHF. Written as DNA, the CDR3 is TGTGCCAGCAGTTTAGCAGGGGGCGAAAATTCACCCCTCCACTTT. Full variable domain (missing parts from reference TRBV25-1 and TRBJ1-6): EADIYQTPRYLVIGTGKKITLECSQTMGHDKMYWYQQDPGMELHLIHYSYGVNSTEKGDLSSESTVSRIRTEHFPLTLESARPSHTSQYLCASSLAGGENSPLHFGNGTRLTVT.

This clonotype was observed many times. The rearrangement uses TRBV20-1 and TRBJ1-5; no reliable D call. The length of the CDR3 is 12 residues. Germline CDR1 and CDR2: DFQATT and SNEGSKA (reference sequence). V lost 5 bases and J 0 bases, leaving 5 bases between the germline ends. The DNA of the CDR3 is TGCAGTGCTCAGTATAGCAATCAGCCCCAGCATTTT. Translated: CSAQYSNQPQHF.

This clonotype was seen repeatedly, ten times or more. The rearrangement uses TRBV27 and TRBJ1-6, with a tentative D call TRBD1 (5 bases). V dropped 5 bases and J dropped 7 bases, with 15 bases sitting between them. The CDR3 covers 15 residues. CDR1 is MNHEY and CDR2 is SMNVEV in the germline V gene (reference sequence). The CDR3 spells CASSPLTDGNSPLHF. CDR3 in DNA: TGTGCCAGCAGTCCCTTGACAGATGGGAATTCACCCCTCCACTTT.

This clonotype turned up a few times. Here the CDR3 DNA reads TGTGCCAGCAGCTTAAACAGGGAGACAGATACGCAGTATTTT. Translation gives CASSLNRETDTQYF. The genes are TRBV5-6 and TRBJ2-3; perhaps TRBD1 as D (6 bases). The CDR3 length is 14 residues. V gave up 2 bases and J gave up 3 bases, with 10 bases separating them. CDR1 and CDR2 (germline): SGHDT, YYEEEE.

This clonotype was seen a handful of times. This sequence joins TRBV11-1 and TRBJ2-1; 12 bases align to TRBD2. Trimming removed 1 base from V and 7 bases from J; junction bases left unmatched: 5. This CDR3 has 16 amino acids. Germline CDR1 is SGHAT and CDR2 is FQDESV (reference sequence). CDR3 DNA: TGTGCCAGCAGCTTAGAGCTGCTAGCGGGAGGGAATGAGCAGTTCTTC. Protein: CASSLELLAGGNEQFF. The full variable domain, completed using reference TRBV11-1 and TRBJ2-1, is EAEVAQSPRYKITEKSQAVAFWCDPISGHATLYWYRQILGQGPELLVQFQDESVVDDSQLPKDRFSAERLKGVDSTLKIQPAELGDSAMYLCASSLELLAGGNEQFFGPGTRLTVL.

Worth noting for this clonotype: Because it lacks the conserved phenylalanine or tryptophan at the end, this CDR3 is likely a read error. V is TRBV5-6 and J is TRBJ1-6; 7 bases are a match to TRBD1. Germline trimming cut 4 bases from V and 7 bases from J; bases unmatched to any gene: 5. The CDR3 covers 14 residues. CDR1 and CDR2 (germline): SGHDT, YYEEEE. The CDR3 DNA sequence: TGTGCCAGCAGCCCGGGGACAGCAAATTCACCCCTCCACTCT. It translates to CASSPGTANSPLHS.

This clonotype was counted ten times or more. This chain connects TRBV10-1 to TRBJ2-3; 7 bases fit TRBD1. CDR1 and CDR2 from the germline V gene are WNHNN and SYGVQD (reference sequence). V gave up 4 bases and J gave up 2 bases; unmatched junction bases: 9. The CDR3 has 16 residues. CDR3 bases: TGCGCCAGCAGTGGTAGACAGGGTCAGTCCACAGATACGCAGTATTTT. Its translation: CASSGRQGQSTDTQYF.

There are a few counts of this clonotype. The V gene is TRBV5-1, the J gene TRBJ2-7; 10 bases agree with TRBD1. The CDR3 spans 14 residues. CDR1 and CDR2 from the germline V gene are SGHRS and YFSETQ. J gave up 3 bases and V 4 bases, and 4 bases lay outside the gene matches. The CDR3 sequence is CASSPGDRGYEQYF. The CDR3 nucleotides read TGCGCCAGCAGCCCCGGGGACAGGGGCTACGAGCAGTACTTC.